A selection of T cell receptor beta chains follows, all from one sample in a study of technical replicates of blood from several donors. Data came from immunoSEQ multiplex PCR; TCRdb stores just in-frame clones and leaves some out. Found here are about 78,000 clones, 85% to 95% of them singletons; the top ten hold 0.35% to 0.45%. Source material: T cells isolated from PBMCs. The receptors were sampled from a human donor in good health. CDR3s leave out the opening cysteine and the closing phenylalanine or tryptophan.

cdr3_aa: ASSGNEKLF
v_call: TRBV7-2

cdr3_aa: ASSSSMGYT
v_call: TRBV11-2

cdr3_aa: ASSLSSNEQF
v_call: TRBV7-8

cdr3_aa: ASSSGLLNTEAF
v_call: TRBV7-6

cdr3_aa: ASSPSGTSAYEQY
v_call: TRBV7-2

cdr3_aa: ASSEIAGGLTDTQY
v_call: TRBV10-1

cdr3_aa: ASSLDFSEQF
v_call: TRBV7-9

cdr3_aa: AINGQGNTEAF
v_call: TRBV10-3

cdr3_aa: ASSFQVLQETQY
v_call: TRBV27

cdr3_aa: ASSWDNGLNTIY
v_call: TRBV11-2

cdr3_aa: ASSLLSGDSEAF
v_call: TRBV5-1

cdr3_aa: SVEGQGPPYEQY
v_call: TRBV29-1

cdr3_aa: ASAEVSTDTQY
v_call: TRBV6-6

cdr3_aa: ASRSLDRSNQPQH
v_call: TRBV27

cdr3_aa: ASSEVQGDTEAF
v_call: TRBV6-4

cdr3_aa: ATSTGTWEQEGEQF
v_call: TRBV15

cdr3_aa: ASSLERFYEQY
v_call: TRBV7-6

cdr3_aa: ASSPSGTGYEQY
v_call: TRBV4-1

cdr3_aa: ASSSNQGTYGYT
v_call: TRBV11-2

cdr3_aa: ASSPFIASTYEQY
v_call: TRBV9

cdr3_aa: ASSQGVVGNEKLF
v_call: TRBV4-1

cdr3_aa: ASSLNAYYGYT
v_call: TRBV27

cdr3_aa: ASSKAEPGQGHEQY
v_call: TRBV21-1

cdr3_aa: ASRGEQGATGYT
v_call: TRBV5-4

cdr3_aa: ASSFRSPENTEAF
v_call: TRBV27

cdr3_aa: ASSGQGVTGELF
v_call: TRBV19

cdr3_aa: AIYNNREAF
v_call: TRBV6-5

cdr3_aa: ASSLRLGQLTEAF
v_call: TRBV11-3

cdr3_aa: ASRAPGWTGELF
v_call: TRBV6-5

cdr3_aa: ASSLEVATGNTIY
v_call: TRBV7-8

cdr3_aa: ASSQSAPQNTGELF
v_call: TRBV23-1

cdr3_aa: ASSYSGRPYEQY
v_call: TRBV10-1

cdr3_aa: ASSEGGPTSYEQY
v_call: TRBV9

cdr3_aa: ASSVYHGTGGSWNTEAF
v_call: TRBV6-1

cdr3_aa: ASSLGQGELSNQPQH
v_call: TRBV6-4

cdr3_aa: ASSDTGGQETQY
v_call: TRBV5-1

cdr3_aa: AISETSGSLEETQY
v_call: TRBV10-3

cdr3_aa: ASRRGSETQY
v_call: TRBV19

cdr3_aa: ASRPLVTGELF
v_call: TRBV6-5

cdr3_aa: ASSLVTITDTQY
v_call: TRBV11-3

cdr3_aa: ASNQGAPNIQY
v_call: TRBV2

cdr3_aa: ASSTTYSNQPQH
v_call: TRBV19

cdr3_aa: ASSVLRDTEAF
v_call: TRBV6-1